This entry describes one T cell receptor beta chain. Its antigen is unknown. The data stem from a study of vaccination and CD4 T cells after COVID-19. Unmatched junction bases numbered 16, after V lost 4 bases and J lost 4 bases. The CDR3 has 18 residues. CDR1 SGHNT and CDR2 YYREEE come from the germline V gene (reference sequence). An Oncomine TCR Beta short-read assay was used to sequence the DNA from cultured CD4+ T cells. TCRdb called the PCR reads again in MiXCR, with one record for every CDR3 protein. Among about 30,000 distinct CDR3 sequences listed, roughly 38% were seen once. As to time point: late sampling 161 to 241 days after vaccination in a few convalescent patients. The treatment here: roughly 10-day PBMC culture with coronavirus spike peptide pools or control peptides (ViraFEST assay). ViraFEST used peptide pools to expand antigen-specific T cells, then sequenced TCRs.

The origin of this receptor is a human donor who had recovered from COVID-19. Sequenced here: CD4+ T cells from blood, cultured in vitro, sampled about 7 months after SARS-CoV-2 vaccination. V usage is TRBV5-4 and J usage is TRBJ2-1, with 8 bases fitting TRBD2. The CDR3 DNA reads TGTGCCAGCAGCCGACCGAGTTCGAGCGGGAGAGGTTACAATGAGCAGTTCTTC. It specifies CASSRPSSSGRGYNEQFF.